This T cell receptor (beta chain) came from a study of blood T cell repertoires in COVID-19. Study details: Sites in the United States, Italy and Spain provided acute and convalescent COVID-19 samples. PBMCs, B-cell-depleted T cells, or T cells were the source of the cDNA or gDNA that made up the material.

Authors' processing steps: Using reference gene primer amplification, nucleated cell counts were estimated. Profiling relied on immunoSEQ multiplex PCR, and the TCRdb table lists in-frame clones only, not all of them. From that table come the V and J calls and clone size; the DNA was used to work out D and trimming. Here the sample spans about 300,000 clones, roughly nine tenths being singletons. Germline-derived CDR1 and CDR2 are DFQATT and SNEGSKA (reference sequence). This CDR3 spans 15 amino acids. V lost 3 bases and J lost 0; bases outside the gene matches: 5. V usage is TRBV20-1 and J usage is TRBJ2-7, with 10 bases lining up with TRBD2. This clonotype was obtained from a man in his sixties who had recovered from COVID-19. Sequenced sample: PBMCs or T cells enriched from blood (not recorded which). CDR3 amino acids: CSASRPSGSSYEQYF. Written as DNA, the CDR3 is TGCAGTGCTAGTCGGCCTAGCGGGAGCTCCTACGAGCAGTACTTC.